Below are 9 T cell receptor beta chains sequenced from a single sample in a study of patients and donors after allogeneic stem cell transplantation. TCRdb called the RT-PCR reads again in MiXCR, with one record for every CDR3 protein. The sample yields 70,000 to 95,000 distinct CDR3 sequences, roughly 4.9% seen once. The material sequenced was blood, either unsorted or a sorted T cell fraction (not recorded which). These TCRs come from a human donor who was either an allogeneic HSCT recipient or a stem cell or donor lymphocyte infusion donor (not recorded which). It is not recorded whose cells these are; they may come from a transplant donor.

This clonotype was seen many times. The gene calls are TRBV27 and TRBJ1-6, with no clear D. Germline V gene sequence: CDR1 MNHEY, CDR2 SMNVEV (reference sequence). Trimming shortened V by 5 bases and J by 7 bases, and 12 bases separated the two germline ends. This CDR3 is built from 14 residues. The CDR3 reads CASSPRTGNSPLHF. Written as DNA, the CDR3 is TGTGCCAGCAGTCCCCGGACTGGAAATTCACCCCTCCACTTT.

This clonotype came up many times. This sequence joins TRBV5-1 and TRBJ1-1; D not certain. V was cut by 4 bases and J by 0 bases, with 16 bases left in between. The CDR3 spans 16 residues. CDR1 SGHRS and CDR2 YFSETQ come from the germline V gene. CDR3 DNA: TGCGCCAGCAGCATCGGAGGAGGGTTCATGAACACTGAAGCTTTCTTT. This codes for CASSIGGGFMNTEAFF.

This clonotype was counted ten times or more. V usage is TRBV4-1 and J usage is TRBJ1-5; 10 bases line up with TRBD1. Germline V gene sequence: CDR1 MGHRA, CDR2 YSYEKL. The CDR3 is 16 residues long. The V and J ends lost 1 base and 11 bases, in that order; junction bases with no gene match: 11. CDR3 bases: TGCGCCAGCAGCCAAGGACAGGGGGCCTCGGTGGGGGCCCAGCATTTT. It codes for CASSQGQGASVGAQHF.

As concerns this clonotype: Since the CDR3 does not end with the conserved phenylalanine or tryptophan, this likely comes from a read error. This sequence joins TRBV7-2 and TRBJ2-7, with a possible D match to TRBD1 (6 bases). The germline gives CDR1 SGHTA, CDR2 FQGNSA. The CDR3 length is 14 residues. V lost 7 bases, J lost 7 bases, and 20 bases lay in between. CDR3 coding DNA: TGTGCCAGCACGGGTTCACTTGCAAGGGGGGAGCAGTACTCC. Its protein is CASTGSLARGEQYS.

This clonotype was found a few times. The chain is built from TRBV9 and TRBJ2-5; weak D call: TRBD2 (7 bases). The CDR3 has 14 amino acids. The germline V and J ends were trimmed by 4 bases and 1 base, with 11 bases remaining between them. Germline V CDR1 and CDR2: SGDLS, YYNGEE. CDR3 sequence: CASSTRGAQETQYF. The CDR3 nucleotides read TGTGCCAGCAGCACCCGGGGGGCCCAAGAGACCCAGTACTTC.

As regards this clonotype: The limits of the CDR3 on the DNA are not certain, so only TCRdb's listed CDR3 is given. CDR3: CASRFADDRNLQLMKNCFF. The chain has TRBV12-2 and TRBJ1-4; the tabulated D call, TRBD1, remains unverified against the DNA. TRBV12-2 represents a pseudogene. Ends included, the CDR3 has 19 residues.

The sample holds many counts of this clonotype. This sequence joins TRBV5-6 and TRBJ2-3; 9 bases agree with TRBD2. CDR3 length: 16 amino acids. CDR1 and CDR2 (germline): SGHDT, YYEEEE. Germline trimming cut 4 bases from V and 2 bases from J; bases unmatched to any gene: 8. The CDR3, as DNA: TGTGCCAGCAGCGAATTAGCGGGGGACTACACAGATACGCAGTATTTT. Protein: CASSELAGDYTDTQYF. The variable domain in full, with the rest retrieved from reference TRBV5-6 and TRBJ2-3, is DAGVTQSPTHLIKTRGQQVTLRCSPKSGHDTVSWYQQALGQGPQFIFQYYEEEERQRGNFPDRFSGHQFPNYSSELNVNALLLGDSALYLCASSELAGDYTDTQYFGPGTRLTVL.

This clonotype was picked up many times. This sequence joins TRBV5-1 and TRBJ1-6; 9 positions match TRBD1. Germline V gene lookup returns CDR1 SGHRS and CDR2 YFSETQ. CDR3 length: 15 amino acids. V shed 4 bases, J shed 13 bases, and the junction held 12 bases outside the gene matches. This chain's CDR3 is CASSLGQGFSSPLHF. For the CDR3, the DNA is TGCGCCAGCAGCCTGGGACAGGGATTCTCGTCGCCCCTCCACTTT.

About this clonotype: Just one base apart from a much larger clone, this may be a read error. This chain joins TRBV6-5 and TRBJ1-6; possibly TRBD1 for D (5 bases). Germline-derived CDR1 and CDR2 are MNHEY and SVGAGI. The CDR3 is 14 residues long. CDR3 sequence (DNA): TGTGCCGGCAGTTACTCGTGGGGGGGAACGCCCCTCCACTTT. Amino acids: CAGSYSWGGTPLHF.